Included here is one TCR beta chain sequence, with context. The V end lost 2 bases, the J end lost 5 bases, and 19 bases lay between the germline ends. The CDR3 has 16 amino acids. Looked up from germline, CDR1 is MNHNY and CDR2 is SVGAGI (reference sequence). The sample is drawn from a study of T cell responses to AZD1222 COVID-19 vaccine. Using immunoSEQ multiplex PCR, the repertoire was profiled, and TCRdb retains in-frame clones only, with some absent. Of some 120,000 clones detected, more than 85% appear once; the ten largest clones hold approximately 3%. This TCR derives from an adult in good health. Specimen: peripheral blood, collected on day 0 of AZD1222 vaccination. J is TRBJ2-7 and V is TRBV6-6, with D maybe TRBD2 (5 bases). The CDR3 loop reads CASSYTSAGVVDEQYF. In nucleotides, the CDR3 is TGTGCCAGCAGTTACACAAGCGCGGGCGTGGTAGACGAGCAGTACTTC.